A single sample is the source of the 22 T cell receptor beta chains below, sequenced in a study of beta chain features in type 1 diabetes. These receptors are not linked to any known antigen. Sequenced material consisted of expressed TCRB transcripts (all of the isolated RNA was reverse transcribed). Libraries were prepared by immunoSEQ multiplex PCR; TCRdb keeps only in-frame clonotypes and omits some of them. The sample records a few hundred thousand clones, 15% being singletons. Study results and limitations: People with Type 1 diabetes carried modestly yet significantly shorter TCRB CDR3s in all four CD4+ subsets.

Source material: naive CD4+ T cells from blood. The receptor set was obtained from a man between 18 and 35 years old with type 1 diabetes.

The chain carries TRBV7-8 and TRBJ2-7; tentatively, D is TRBD2 (7 bases). CDR1 SGHVS and CDR2 FQNEAQ come from the germline V gene. The CDR3 runs to 14 residues. Deletions cut 5 bases from V and 6 bases from J, with 17 bases between. CDR3 amino acids: CASSPPRGGFEQYF. CDR3 sequence (DNA): TGTGCCAGCAGCCCCCCGAGGGGGGGATTCGAGCAGTACTTC.

V and J are TRBV18 and TRBJ2-7, with 11 bases that match TRBD1. The CDR3 totals 15 residues. V lost 5 bases and J lost 0; bases outside the gene matches: 3. Germline CDR1 KGHSH, CDR2 LQKENI. This CDR3 is CASSAGTGGSYEQYF. DNA of the CDR3: TGTGCCAGCTCAGCCGGGACAGGGGGCTCCTACGAGCAGTACTTC.

The CDR3 nucleotides are TGTGCCAGCAGTTTGGGCGGACAGGGATCAAGCCAGCCCCAGCATTTT. It encodes CASSLGGQGSSQPQHF. The chain combines TRBV28 with TRBJ1-5; 8 positions agree with TRBD1. V lost 3 bases, J lost 7 bases, and 11 bases stayed unmatched. CDR3 length: 16 residues. Germline CDR1 and CDR2: MDHEN and SYDVKM.

This clone was seen a handful of times. J is TRBJ1-1 and V is TRBV7-9, with 8 bases fitting TRBD1. Germline values: CDR1 SEHNR, CDR2 FQNEAQ (reference sequence). This CDR3 contains 13 residues. Trimming took 5 bases from V and 7 from J; bases not matched to a gene: 6. Written as DNA, the CDR3 is TGTGCCAGCAGCCATAGGACAGGGAGTGAAGCTTTCTTT. It codes for CASSHRTGSEAFF.

This clone has only a few counts. The CDR3 loop reads CASSRGAGGFVSTDTQYF. DNA for the CDR3: TGTGCCAGCAGCCGAGGTGCAGGGGGGTTTGTGAGCACAGATACGCAGTATTTT. The rearrangement uses TRBV5-5 and TRBJ2-3; tentative D call: TRBD1 (7 bases). The CDR3 is 18 residues long. Germline V gene sequence: CDR1 SGHKS, CDR2 YYEKEE (reference sequence). V was trimmed by 4 bases and J by 0 bases, leaving 21 bases between them. Full variable domain (rest looked up from reference TRBV5-5 and TRBJ2-3): DAGVTQSPTHLIKTRGQQVTLRCSPISGHKSVSWYQQVLGQGPQFIFQYYEKEERGRGNFPDRFSARQFPNYSSELNVNALLLGDSALYLCASSRGAGGFVSTDTQYFGPGTRLTVL.

This clone has just a few counts. The chain combines TRBV19 with TRBJ1-1; 7 bases map to TRBD1. Germline V gene data show CDR1 as LNHDA and CDR2 as SQIVND (reference sequence). The V segment lost 5 bases and the J segment 4 bases; nucleotides outside the gene matches: 7. The CDR3 loop spans 14 amino acids. The CDR3 sequence is CASSLRDRVTEAFF. In DNA, the CDR3 is TGTGCCAGTAGTCTACGAGACAGGGTCACTGAAGCTTTCTTT.

The chain joins TRBV18 to TRBJ2-1; 7 nucleotides agree with TRBD1. Germline V gives CDR1 KGHSH, CDR2 LQKENI. V lost 3 bases, J lost 2 bases, and 1 base stayed unmatched. This CDR3 has 14 residues. CDR3 DNA sequence: TGTGCCAGCTCACCCGACAGGGCCTACAATGAGCAGTTCTTC. It translates to CASSPDRAYNEQFF.

This clone was picked up a small number of times. V is TRBV30 and J is TRBJ1-5; D is ambiguous. Germline V CDR1 and CDR2: GTSNPN, SVGIG (reference sequence). Trimming cost V 3 bases and J 0 bases, with 12 bases left between them. This CDR3 is built from 15 residues. DNA of the CDR3: TGTGCCTGGAGCAGAGGATTGTATAGCAATCAGCCCCAGCATTTT. Translated: CAWSRGLYSNQPQHF.

J is TRBJ1-4 and V is TRBV19, with D possibly TRBD1 on 5 matching bases. Deletions cut 9 bases from V and 7 bases from J, with 18 bases between. Germline CDR1 and CDR2: LNHDA and SQIVND (reference sequence). This CDR3 comprises 14 residues. The CDR3 DNA sequence: TGTGCCAGCTCCGACCAGGGATTAGGTGAAAAACTGTTTTTT. It encodes CASSDQGLGEKLFF.

In this sample, this clone turned up a few times. The chain employs TRBV28 and TRBJ1-2; 9 bases are shared with TRBD1. Germline V gene data show CDR1 as MDHEN and CDR2 as SYDVKM. The CDR3 length is 17 residues. Trimming cost V 3 bases and J 7 bases; bases outside gene matches: 15. The CDR3 DNA reads TGTGCCAGCAGTTTTGTCTTAAGGACAGGGGAAGAAGGTGGCTACACCTTC. Its translation is CASSFVLRTGEEGGYTF.

This chain joins TRBV19 and TRBJ2-2, with a weak D call TRBD2 (6 bases). The CDR3 totals 15 residues. Trimming shortened V by 5 bases and J by 3 bases, and 13 bases separated the two germline ends. Germline CDR1 reads LNHDA; CDR2 reads SQIVND (reference sequence). The CDR3 nucleotides read TGTGCCAGTAGTGCCGGGAGTCGGGACACCGGGGAGCTGTTTTTT. Its protein is CASSAGSRDTGELFF.

The V call is TRBV7-9, the J call TRBJ2-1; 9 nucleotides match TRBD2. With 6 bases clipped from V and 4 bases from J, the junction kept 10 bases outside the gene matches. The germline gives CDR1 SEHNR, CDR2 FQNEAQ (reference sequence). The CDR3 sequence is 16 residues long. CDR3 amino acids: CASRPSSGDRYNEQFF. CDR3 nucleotides: TGTGCCAGCAGGCCCTCTAGCGGGGACCGGTACAATGAGCAGTTCTTC.

This clone was picked up a small number of times. The V and J genes are TRBV2 and TRBJ2-1; no reliable D call. The CDR3 extends over 14 amino acids. From germline, CDR1 is SNHLY and CDR2 FYNNEI. Trimming left V 6 bases short and J 4 bases short, with 13 bases between. The CDR3 loop is CASSIVPKYNEQFF. For the CDR3, the DNA is TGTGCCAGCAGCATAGTGCCTAAATACAATGAGCAGTTCTTC.

This clone was observed a few times. V and J are TRBV7-8 and TRBJ1-2, with a tentative D call TRBD1 (5 bases). Germline assignment: CDR1 SGHVS and CDR2 FQNEAQ. Trimming pared 1 base from V and 6 bases from J, leaving 15 bases between. This CDR3 is 15 amino acids long. Written as DNA, the CDR3 is TGTGCCAGCAGCTTAGAGCACAGGCAGTCGGATGGCTACACCTTC. Encoded protein: CASSLEHRQSDGYTF.

The chain recombines TRBV27 with TRBJ2-7; 8 bases line up with TRBD2. This CDR3 region has 12 residues. The V segment lost 3 bases and the J segment 6 bases; nucleotides outside the gene matches: 1. Germline V lookup: CDR1 MNHEY, CDR2 SMNVEV (reference sequence). DNA for the CDR3: TGTGCCAGCAGTTTTCGGGGGGGCGAGCAGTACTTC. Encoded protein: CASSFRGGEQYF.

This clone came up a few times. The CDR3 loop is CASSLGLRDRGRHEQYF. The CDR3 DNA reads as TGTGCCAGCAGCTTAGGACTCCGGGACAGGGGGAGACACGAGCAGTACTTC. This chain connects TRBV7-7 to TRBJ2-7; 11 nucleotides match TRBD1. Germline V CDR1 and CDR2: SSHAT, FNYEAQ (reference sequence). Germline trimming cut 1 base from V and 5 bases from J; bases unmatched to any gene: 10. There are 17 residues in the CDR3.

In its sample, this clone was seen a few times. This chain uses TRBV19 with TRBJ2-7, with 9 bases that match TRBD1. The CDR3 contains 12 residues. Germline V gene lookup returns CDR1 LNHDA and CDR2 SQIVND (reference sequence). Germline trimming cut 11 bases from V and 5 bases from J; bases unmatched to any gene: 7. Here the CDR3 DNA reads TGTGCCTCCCGGGACAGGGTTGACGAGCAGTACTTC. Amino acid sequence: CASRDRVDEQYF.

The chain carries TRBV4-2 and TRBJ2-5; 12 nucleotides match TRBD1. CDR1 is LGHNA and CDR2 is YNFKEQ in the germline V gene. Trimming removed 6 bases from V and 4 bases from J; junction bases left unmatched: 15. The CDR3 length is 18 residues. In nucleotides, the CDR3 is TGTGCCAGCAGTCAAATGACCGGGACAGGGGGCGTCCCAGAGACCCAGTACTTC. It yields the protein CASSQMTGTGGVPETQYF.

This clone was counted a few times. V and J are TRBV4-3 and TRBJ1-5; 7 bases agree with TRBD1. Germline lookup yields CDR1 LGHNA and CDR2 YSLEER. The CDR3 runs to 21 residues. The trim removed 1 base at V and 1 base at J, leaving 19 bases unmatched. CDR3 in amino acids: CASSQGDEERGLCGSNQPQHF. In DNA form, the CDR3 reads TGCGCCAGCAGCCAAGGGGACGAGGAAAGGGGGCTGTGCGGAAGCAATCAGCCCCAGCATTTT.

V gene TRBV19 combines with J gene TRBJ2-7; D is ambiguous. With 2 bases removed from V and 9 bases from J, the gap between germline ends came to 14 bases. CDR1 is LNHDA, CDR2 SQIVND, per germline (reference sequence). The CDR3 covers 13 residues. The CDR3 reads CASSITVSPRQYF. DNA for the CDR3: TGTGCCAGTAGTATAACGGTCTCCCCGAGGCAGTACTTC.

This clone was seen only a few times. The chain uses TRBV7-2 and TRBJ2-1; the match to TRBD2 covers 8 bases. CDR3 length: 15 amino acids. Trimming cost V 6 bases and J 6 bases; bases outside gene matches: 10. CDR1 is SGHTA and CDR2 is FQGNSA in the germline V gene. The CDR3 DNA reads as TGTGCCAGCAGTTTCCACCCGGGGGGGCTCAATGAGCAGTTCTTC. Its protein product is CASSFHPGGLNEQFF.

This clone was seen a handful of times. J is TRBJ1-5 and V is TRBV7-2, with TRBD1 matching over 10 bases. V was pared by 2 bases and J by 6 bases, with 7 bases of the junction left unmatched. The CDR3 loop spans 16 amino acids. Germline-derived CDR1 and CDR2 are SGHTA and FQGNSA. The CDR3 bases are TGTGCCAGCAGCTTACCGGGACAGGGGTCACGTCAGCCCCAGCATTTT. Translated: CASSLPGQGSRQPQHF.